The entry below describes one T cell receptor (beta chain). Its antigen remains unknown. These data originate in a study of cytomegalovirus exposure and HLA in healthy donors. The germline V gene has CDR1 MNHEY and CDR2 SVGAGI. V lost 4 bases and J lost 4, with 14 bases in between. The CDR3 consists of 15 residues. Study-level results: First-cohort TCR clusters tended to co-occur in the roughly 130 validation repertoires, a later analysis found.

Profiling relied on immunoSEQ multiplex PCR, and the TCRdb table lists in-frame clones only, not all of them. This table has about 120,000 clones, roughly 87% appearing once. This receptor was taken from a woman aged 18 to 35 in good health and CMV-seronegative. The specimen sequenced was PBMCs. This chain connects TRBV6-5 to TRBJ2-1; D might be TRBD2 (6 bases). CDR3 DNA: TGTGCCAGCAGTTGGAGGGACGACGGGTACAATGAGCAGTTCTTC. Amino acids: CASSWRDDGYNEQFF.